In its sample, the clone carrying this TCR beta chain was seen a few times. Its cognate antigen is unknown. 60 Vbeta and 13 Jbeta primers were used in PCR. Per the authors' pipeline: About 11 million of the roughly 80 million unique TCR beta chains counted in a later analysis were shared. Data came from immunoSEQ multiplex PCR; TCRdb stores just in-frame clones and leaves some out. The V and J calls and the clone size are those of that table, but D and trimming were determined from the DNA. The profile shows around 220,000 clones, about three quarters of them singletons. The V gene's germline CDR1 is GTSNPN and CDR2 SVGIG (reference sequence). Trimming took 0 bases from V and 11 from J, leaving 10 bases between them. The CDR3 extends over 11 amino acids. This specimen belongs to a study of cytomegalovirus exposure and HLA in healthy donors. As for the study in general: The Caucasian-associated ancestry cluster held roughly 80% of 398 genotyped donors. Study-level points and caveats: Most TCRs appeared rarely, but some public TCRs recurred in many donors. A later analysis found common viral pathogens apparently linked to several of the most significant clusters.

The clonotype originates from a young man in good health and CMV-seronegative. Material for sequencing was PBMCs. This chain links TRBV30 with TRBJ1-1; D is ambiguous. DNA for the CDR3: TGTGCCTGGAGTGTACGCGAAACTGCTTTCTTT. It translates to CAWSVRETAFF.